The subject of this entry is one TCR beta chain. The antigen remains undetermined. While the first cohort had over 650 subjects, the donors belonged to the separate validation cohort of roughly 130 subjects. This CDR3 is 13 amino acids long. The germline V gene encodes CDR1 SNHLY and CDR2 FYNNEI. V gave up 8 bases and J gave up 5 bases, with 13 bases separating them. The sample originates from a study of cytomegalovirus exposure and HLA in healthy donors. Findings and limits, study-wide: Confirmation was obtained in vitro that a few CMV-associated chains are specific for CMV antigens.

Some clones are missing from TCRdb's copy, which holds only in-frame ones; the method was immunoSEQ multiplex PCR. The data contain over 150,000 clones, about 90% of them singletons. The clonotype was recovered from a man in his late teens or twenties in good health and CMV-seropositive. The chain links TRBV2 to TRBJ2-1; the D gene is possibly TRBD1 (6 bases). Sequences were obtained from PBMCs. The CDR3: CASGQFGNNEQFF. As DNA, the CDR3 is TGTGCCAGCGGACAGTTCGGAAACAATGAGCAGTTCTTC.